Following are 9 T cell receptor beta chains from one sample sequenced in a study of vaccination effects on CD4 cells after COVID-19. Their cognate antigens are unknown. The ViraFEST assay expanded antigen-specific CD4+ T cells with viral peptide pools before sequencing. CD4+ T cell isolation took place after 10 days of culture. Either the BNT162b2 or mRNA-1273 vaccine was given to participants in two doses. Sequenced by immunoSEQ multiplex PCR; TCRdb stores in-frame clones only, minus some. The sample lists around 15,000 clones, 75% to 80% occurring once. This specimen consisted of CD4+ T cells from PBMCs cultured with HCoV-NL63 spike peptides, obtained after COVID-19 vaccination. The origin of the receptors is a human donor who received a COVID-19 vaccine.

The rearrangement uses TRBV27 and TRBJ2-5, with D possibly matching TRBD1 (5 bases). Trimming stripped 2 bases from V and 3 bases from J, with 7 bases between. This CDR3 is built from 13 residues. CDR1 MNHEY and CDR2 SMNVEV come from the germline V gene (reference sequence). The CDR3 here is CASSLIGEETQYF. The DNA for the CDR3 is TGTGCCAGCAGTTTAATAGGGGAAGAGACCCAGTACTTC.

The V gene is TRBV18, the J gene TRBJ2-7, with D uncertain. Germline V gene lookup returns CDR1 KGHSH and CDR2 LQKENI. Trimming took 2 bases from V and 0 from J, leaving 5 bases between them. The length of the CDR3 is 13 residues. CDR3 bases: TGTGCCAGCTCACCAGGAAGCTCCTACGAGCAGTACTTC. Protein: CASSPGSSYEQYF.

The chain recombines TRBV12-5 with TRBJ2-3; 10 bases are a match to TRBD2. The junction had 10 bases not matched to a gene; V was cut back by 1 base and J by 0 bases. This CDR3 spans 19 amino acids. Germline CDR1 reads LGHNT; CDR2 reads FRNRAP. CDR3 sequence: CASGLAPRGLAASTDTQYF. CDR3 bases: TGTGCTAGTGGTTTGGCCCCCCGCGGACTAGCGGCTAGCACAGATACGCAGTATTTT.

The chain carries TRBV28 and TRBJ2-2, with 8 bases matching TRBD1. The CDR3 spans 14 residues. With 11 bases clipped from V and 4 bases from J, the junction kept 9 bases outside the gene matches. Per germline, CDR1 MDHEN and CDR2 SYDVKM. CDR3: CAGSGQGGTGELFF. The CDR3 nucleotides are TGTGCCGGGTCCGGACAGGGCGGCACCGGGGAGCTGTTTTTT.

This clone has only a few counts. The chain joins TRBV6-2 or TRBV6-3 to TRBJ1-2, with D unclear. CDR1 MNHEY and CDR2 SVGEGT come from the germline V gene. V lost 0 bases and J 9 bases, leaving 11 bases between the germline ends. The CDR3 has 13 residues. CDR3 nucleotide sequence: TGTGCCAGCAGTTACTCGTTTTTTCCTCGCTACACCTTC. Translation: CASSYSFFPRYTF.

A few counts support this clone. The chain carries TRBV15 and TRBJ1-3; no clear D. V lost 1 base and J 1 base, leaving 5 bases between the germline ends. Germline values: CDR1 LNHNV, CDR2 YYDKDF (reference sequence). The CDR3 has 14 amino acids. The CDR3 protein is CATSRAGSGNTIYF. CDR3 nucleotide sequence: TGTGCCACCAGCAGAGCAGGATCTGGAAACACCATATATTTT.

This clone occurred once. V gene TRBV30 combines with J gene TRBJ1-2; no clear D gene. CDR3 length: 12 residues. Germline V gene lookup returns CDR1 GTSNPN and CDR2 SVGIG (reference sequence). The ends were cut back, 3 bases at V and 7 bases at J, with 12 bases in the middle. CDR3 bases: TGTGCCTGGAGCGATGGCATCCGTGGCTACACCTTC. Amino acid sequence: CAWSDGIRGYTF.

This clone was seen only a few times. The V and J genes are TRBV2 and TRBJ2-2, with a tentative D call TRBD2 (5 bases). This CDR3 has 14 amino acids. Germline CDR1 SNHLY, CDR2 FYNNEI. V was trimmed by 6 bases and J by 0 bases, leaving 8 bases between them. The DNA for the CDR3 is TGTGCCAGCAGAACCGGGGCGAACACCGGGGAGCTGTTTTTT. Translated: CASRTGANTGELFF.

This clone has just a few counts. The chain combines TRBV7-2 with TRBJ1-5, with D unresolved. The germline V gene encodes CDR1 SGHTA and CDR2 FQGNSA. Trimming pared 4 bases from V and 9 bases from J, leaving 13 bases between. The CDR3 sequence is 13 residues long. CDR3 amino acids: CASSSNPNGPQHF. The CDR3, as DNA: TGTGCCAGCAGCTCCAACCCCAATGGGCCCCAGCATTTT.